The clone carrying this T cell receptor beta chain has just a few counts. Its antigen is undetermined. Sequencing used immunoSEQ multiplex PCR; TCRdb keeps in-frame clones, though not all of them. Of some 2.1 million clones in the sample, 90% to 95% were seen once. These data are taken from a study of shared clonotypes between healthy human individuals. Broader study findings: Roughly 5.3% of naive CD4 clonotypes were common to several donors.

Deletions cut 5 bases from V and 7 bases from J, with 8 bases between. Germline V gene lookup returns CDR1 LGHNA and CDR2 YSLEER. The CDR3 extends over 11 amino acids. The material sequenced was naive CD4+ T cells sorted from blood. As to subset: CD45RA+ positively selected. J is TRBJ1-2 and V is TRBV4-3; D uncertain. The TCR was taken from a man aged 18 to 35 in good health. The CDR3 loop reads CASSEGSGYTF. The CDR3 DNA follows: TGCGCCAGCAGCGAAGGTTCTGGCTACACCTTC.